Presented here are 9 T cell receptor beta chains from one specimen sequenced in a study of OX40 agonist ivuxolimab in advanced cancers. The repertoire was sequenced with immunoSEQ multiplex PCR; TCRdb's copy has only in-frame clones and lacks some. The table has more than 75,000 clones, approximately 80% seen once. The sample consisted of CD4+ or CD8+ T cells sorted from blood, taken in a trial of the OX40 agonist ivuxolimab. These receptors came from an adult with an advanced solid tumor such as melanoma, head and neck, liver or kidney cancer.

The J gene is TRBJ2-3, the V gene TRBV5-1, with 9 positions matching TRBD2. V lost 1 base, J lost 2 bases, and 2 bases stayed unmatched. The germline gives CDR1 SGHRS, CDR2 YFSETQ. This CDR3 spans 15 amino acids. The DNA for the CDR3 is TGCGCCAGCAGCTTGCGCGGGGGGGCCACAGATACGCAGTATTTT. It translates to CASSLRGGATDTQYF.

V and J are TRBV5-6 and TRBJ2-1; 13 bases are a match to TRBD2. Per the germline V gene, CDR1 is SGHDT and CDR2 is YYEEEE. This CDR3 spans 15 amino acids. The V gene end was trimmed by 4 bases and the J gene end by 8 bases; junction bases not matched to a gene: 6. The CDR3 spells CASSRTSGSLYEQFF. DNA of the CDR3: TGTGCCAGCAGCCGGACTAGCGGGAGTCTCTATGAGCAGTTCTTC.

The genes are TRBV5-6 and TRBJ2-2; 12 bases match TRBD2. The germline CDR1 and CDR2 sequences are SGHDT and YYEEEE. The CDR3 loop spans 18 amino acids. Unmatched junction bases numbered 9, after V lost 0 bases and J lost 6 bases. This CDR3 is CASSLDLAGGSRSGELFF. CDR3 nucleotides: TGTGCCAGCAGCTTGGACCTAGCGGGGGGGTCCCGGTCCGGGGAGCTGTTTTTT.

The chain joins TRBV18 to TRBJ2-7, with D possibly matching TRBD2 (5 bases). CDR1 and CDR2 from the germline V gene are KGHSH and LQKENI. V lost 2 bases and J lost 6, with 14 bases in between. The CDR3 has 14 amino acids. CDR3 loop: CASSPEAEDGEQYF. The CDR3 coding sequence is TGTGCCAGCTCACCAGAAGCGGAAGACGGCGAGCAGTACTTC.

The chain links TRBV19 to TRBJ1-2; TRBD1 might be the D (5 bases). Germline V gene sequence: CDR1 LNHDA, CDR2 SQIVND (reference sequence). CDR3 length: 12 amino acids. V was pared by 7 bases and J by 7 bases, with 13 bases between. The CDR3 protein is CASNGRAVGYTF. For the CDR3, the DNA is TGTGCCAGTAACGGCAGGGCTGTTGGCTACACCTTC. The whole variable domain, remainder taken from reference TRBV19 and TRBJ1-2, is DGGITQSPKYLFRKEGQNVTLSCEQNLNHDAMYWYRQDPGQGLRLIYYSQIVNDFQKGDIAEGYSVSREKKESFPLTVTSAQKNPTAFYLCASNGRAVGYTFGSGTRLTVV.

Of note for this clone: This same CDR3 is encoded by further DNA sequences in the sample. The gene calls are TRBV11-2 and TRBJ1-1; D is undetermined. V lost 5 bases, J lost 3 bases, and 10 bases lay in between. Germline V gives CDR1 SGHAT, CDR2 FQNNGV. The CDR3 spans 13 residues. The CDR3, as DNA: TGTGCCAGCAGCCCGTCGGGAGACACTGAAGCTTTCTTT. It codes for CASSPSGDTEAFF. Variable domain in full (rest from reference TRBV11-2 and TRBJ1-1): EAGVAQSPRYKIIEKRQSVAFWCNPISGHATLYWYQQILGQGPKLLIQFQNNGVVDDSQLPKDRFSAERLKGVDSTLKIQPAKLEDSAVYLCASSPSGDTEAFFGQGTRLTVV.

The chain has TRBV7-2 and TRBJ2-7; no reliable D call. The V and J ends lost 4 bases and 0 bases respectively, with 7 bases between them. CDR3 length: 13 residues. Germline assignment: CDR1 SGHTA and CDR2 FQGNSA. This chain's CDR3 is CASSSTPSYEQYF. The DNA for the CDR3 is TGTGCCAGCAGCTCCACCCCCTCCTACGAGCAGTACTTC.

The V and J genes are TRBV5-1 and TRBJ2-7; 9 bases align to TRBD1. CDR3 length equals 14 residues. The J segment lost 5 bases and the V segment lost 4 bases, leaving 7 bases of the junction unmatched. Germline loops: CDR1 SGHRS, CDR2 YFSETQ. The CDR3 reads CASSRDRDRDEQYF. The DNA for the CDR3 is TGCGCCAGCAGCAGGGACCGGGACAGGGACGAGCAGTACTTC. Supplemented by reference TRBV5-1 and TRBJ2-7, the full variable domain reads KAGVTQTPRYLIKTRGQQVTLSCSPISGHRSVSWYQQTPGQGLQFLFEYFSETQRNKGNFPGRFSGRQFSNSRSEMNVSTLELGDSALYLCASSRDRDRDEQYFGPGTRLTVT.

The V gene is TRBV19, the J gene TRBJ2-6; D could derive from TRBD1 or TRBD2 (5 bases each). CDR1 and CDR2 from the germline V gene are LNHDA and SQIVND (reference sequence). The CDR3 spans 15 residues. V was pared by 5 bases and J by 2 bases, with 10 bases between. The CDR3 loop reads CASSAVGAGANVLTF. For the CDR3, the DNA is TGTGCCAGTAGTGCGGTGGGGGCTGGGGCCAACGTCCTGACTTTC.